These 9 T cell receptor beta chains share one sample of origin, sequenced in a study of cytomegalovirus exposure and HLA in healthy donors. PCR amplification relied on 60 Vbeta primers (plus 13 Jbeta primers). Produced via immunoSEQ multiplex PCR; TCRdb's table is partial and in-frame only. The table lists approximately 110,000 clones, around three quarters of them singletons. The sequencing input was PBMCs. These receptors all stem from a human donor in good health.

The chain links TRBV27 to TRBJ1-6, with unresolved D. The V end was cut by 8 bases, the J end by 0 bases, with 17 bases between. There are 17 residues in the CDR3. Germline CDR1 and CDR2: MNHEY and SMNVEV (reference sequence). This CDR3 is CASSPDGSSSYNSPLHF. For the CDR3, the DNA is TGTGCCAGCTCTCCTGACGGGTCGAGCTCCTATAATTCACCCCTCCACTTT.

The table lists this clone with a count of one. The V and J genes are TRBV27 and TRBJ2-7; TRBD1 matches 12 bases. Per germline, CDR1 MNHEY and CDR2 SMNVEV (reference sequence). This CDR3 has 17 residues. Losses at the gene ends were 3 bases for V and 3 bases for J; bases not matched to a gene: 9. CDR3 in amino acids: CASSFSLGTGGLYEQYF. DNA of the CDR3: TGTGCCAGCAGTTTCTCCTTGGGGACAGGGGGCCTCTACGAGCAGTACTTC.

The genes are TRBV19 and TRBJ2-1; 9 bases map to TRBD2. The CDR3 consists of 15 residues. The V and J ends lost 3 bases and 5 bases, in that order; junction bases with no gene match: 5. CDR1 and CDR2 from the germline V gene are LNHDA and SQIVND (reference sequence). The CDR3 bases are TGTGCCAGTAGTATTTGGCTAGCGGGAAACAATGAGCAGTTCTTC. It codes for CASSIWLAGNNEQFF.

The chain is built from TRBV7-6 and TRBJ2-3; D may be TRBD2 (5 bases). Between the trimmed V and J ends, which lost 5 bases and 3 bases, there was a span of 9 bases. The V gene's germline CDR1 is SGHVS and CDR2 FNYEAQ. The CDR3 has 13 amino acids. The CDR3 loop is CASSPSGTDTQYF. The CDR3 DNA sequence: TGTGCCAGCAGCCCGTCGGGGACAGATACGCAGTATTTT.

The V and J genes are TRBV28 and TRBJ1-5; tentatively, D is TRBD1 (6 bases). CDR3 length: 16 amino acids. The V gene lost 8 bases and the J gene lost 1 base, with 18 bases spanning the gap. The germline gives CDR1 MDHEN, CDR2 SYDVKM. The CDR3, as DNA: TGTGCCAGCGACATAGGGGGGGCGAGGAGCAATCAGCCCCAGCATTTT. The encoded protein is CASDIGGARSNQPQHF.

This rearrangement joins TRBV28 to TRBJ2-7, with a possible D match to TRBD1 (5 bases). The V and J ends lost 6 bases and 4 bases respectively, with 22 bases between them. The CDR3 is 16 residues long. The V gene's germline CDR1 is MDHEN and CDR2 SYDVKM. The CDR3 DNA reads as TGTGCCAGCAGCCGCCCCTCTTGGACACCTAAGTACGAGCAGTACTTC. Translation gives CASSRPSWTPKYEQYF.

This chain connects TRBV6-4 to TRBJ2-1; 10 bases agree with TRBD2. Trimming at V came to 5 bases and at J to 9 bases, leaving 7 bases not matched to a gene. The germline CDR1 and CDR2 sequences are MRHNA and SNTAGT. The CDR3 has 14 amino acids. The CDR3 spells CASSPLAGVGEQFF. The CDR3 DNA sequence: TGTGCCAGCAGTCCCCTAGCGGGAGTGGGTGAGCAGTTCTTC.

This chain links TRBV7-6 with TRBJ1-3, with D possibly matching TRBD1 (6 bases). The V gene's germline CDR1 is SGHVS and CDR2 FNYEAQ. There are 14 residues in the CDR3. V was pared by 6 bases and J by 0 bases, with 9 bases between. Here the CDR3 reads CASRPDSSGNTIYF. In DNA, the CDR3 is TGTGCCAGCAGGCCGGACAGCTCTGGAAACACCATATATTTT. The variable domain in full, completed from reference TRBV7-6 and TRBJ1-3, reads GAGVSQSPRYKVTKRGQDVALRCDPISGHVSLYWYRQALGQGPEFLTYFNYEAQQDKSGLPNDRFSAERPEGSISTLTIQRTEQRDSAMYRCASRPDSSGNTIYFGEGSWLTVV.

This chain connects TRBV5-6 to TRBJ1-5; 7 bases agree with TRBD1. CDR1 is SGHDT and CDR2 is YYEEEE in the germline V gene. Unmatched junction bases numbered 6, after V lost 3 bases and J lost 6 bases. The CDR3 is 14 amino acids. The CDR3, as DNA: TGTGCCAGCAGCTCGAGGGGACAGAGTCAGCCCCAGCATTTT. Translated: CASSSRGQSQPQHF.